This T cell receptor (beta chain) was documented in a study of CD8 T cells in ankylosing spondylitis. Molecular-barcoded quantitative 5'-RACE produced these TCR beta libraries. TCRdb redid the calling of the 5' RACE reads with MiXCR, one entry per CDR3 protein. The sample lists about 190,000 distinct CDR3 sequences, 10% to 15% occurring once. Study-wide results and limits: Seemingly characteristic of ankylosing spondylitis blood was a TCR beta motif consisting of about 8 highly homologous variants. Disease-associated clones were reportedly significantly overrepresented in matched ankylosing spondylitis synovial fluid.

V lost 1 base to trimming and J lost 4 bases, with 8 bases between them. The CDR3 has 13 amino acids. From germline, CDR1 is DFQATT and CDR2 SNEGSKA (reference sequence). Concerning this clonotype itself: Its antigen is undetermined.

The sequenced sample was blood, either unsorted or a sorted T cell fraction (not recorded which). V usage is TRBV20-1 and J usage is TRBJ1-5; D not resolved. This TCR came from a female donor with ankylosing spondylitis or in good health (not recorded which). The CDR3 sequence is CSARGPENQPQHF. CDR3 coding DNA: TGCAGTGCTAGAGGGCCAGAAAATCAGCCCCAGCATTTT.